This T cell receptor beta chain was sequenced during a study of cytomegalovirus exposure and HLA in healthy donors. Study context: Most donors, about 82% of 398 genotyped, fell in the Caucasian-associated ancestry cluster.

From germline, CDR1 is SGDLS and CDR2 YYNGEE. This CDR3 is 16 amino acids long. V lost 0 bases to trimming and J lost 4 bases, with 13 bases between them. Use of 60 Vbeta and 13 Jbeta primers characterized the PCR. Data came from immunoSEQ multiplex PCR; TCRdb stores just in-frame clones and leaves some out. The table has 150,000 to 200,000 clones, approximately 79% seen once; the top ten hold 4.4%. V is TRBV9 and J is TRBJ2-2, with a tentative D call TRBD2 (6 bases). The clonotype was recovered from a woman in her twenties or thirties in good health and CMV-seropositive. What was sequenced was PBMCs. The CDR3 coding sequence is TGTGCCAGCAGCGTAGACCCGGGACTTAGCACCGGGGAGCTGTTTTTT. Its translation: CASSVDPGLSTGELFF.